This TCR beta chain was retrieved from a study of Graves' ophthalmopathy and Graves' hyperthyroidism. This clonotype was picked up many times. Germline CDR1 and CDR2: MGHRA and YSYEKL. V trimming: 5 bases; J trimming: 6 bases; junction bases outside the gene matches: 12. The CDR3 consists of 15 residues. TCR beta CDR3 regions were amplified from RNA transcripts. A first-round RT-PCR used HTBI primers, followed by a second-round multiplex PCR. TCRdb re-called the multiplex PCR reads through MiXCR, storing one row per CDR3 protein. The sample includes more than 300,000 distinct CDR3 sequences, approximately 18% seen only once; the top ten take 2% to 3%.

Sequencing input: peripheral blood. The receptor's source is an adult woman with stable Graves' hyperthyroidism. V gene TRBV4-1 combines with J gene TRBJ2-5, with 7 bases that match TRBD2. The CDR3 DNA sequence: TGCGCCAGCAGCAACCCCGGGGGGTGGGTGAAGACCCAGTACTTC. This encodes CASSNPGGWVKTQYF.